This T cell receptor (beta chain) was identified in a study of blood T cell repertoires in COVID-19. Study as a whole: Both acute and convalescent COVID-19 samples were obtained from the United States, Italy and Spain. From T cells, B-cell-depleted T cells, or PBMCs came the material, which was cDNA or gDNA.

The V segment lost 6 bases and the J segment 2 bases; nucleotides outside the gene matches: 7. The CDR3 runs 15 residues. Looked up from germline, CDR1 is SGHAT and CDR2 is FQDESV (reference sequence). TCRdb's table, derived via immunoSEQ multiplex PCR, lists solely in-frame clones and lacks some. The table shows approximately 90,000 clones, with around 86% occurring only once. The gene calls are TRBV11-1 and TRBJ2-1, with 7 bases fitting TRBD1. This sequence originates from a woman older than 75 with acute or convalescent COVID-19. Sequenced: peripheral blood. This CDR3 is CASRATGPAYNEQFF. Written as DNA, the CDR3 is TGTGCCAGCAGGGCGACAGGGCCCGCCTACAATGAGCAGTTCTTC.